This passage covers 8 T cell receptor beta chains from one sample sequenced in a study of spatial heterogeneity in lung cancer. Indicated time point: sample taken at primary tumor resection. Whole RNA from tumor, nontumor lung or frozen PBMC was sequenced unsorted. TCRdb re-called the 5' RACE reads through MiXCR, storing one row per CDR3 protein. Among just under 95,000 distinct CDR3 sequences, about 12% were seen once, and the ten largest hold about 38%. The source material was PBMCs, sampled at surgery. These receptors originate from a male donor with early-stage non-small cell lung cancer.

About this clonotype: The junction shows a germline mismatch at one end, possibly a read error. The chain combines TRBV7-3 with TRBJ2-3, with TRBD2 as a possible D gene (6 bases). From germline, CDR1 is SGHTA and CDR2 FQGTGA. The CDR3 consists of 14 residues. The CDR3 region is CAGSLSSGRDTQYF. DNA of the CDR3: TGTGCCGGCAGCTTATCGAGCGGGCGGGATACGCAGTATTTT.

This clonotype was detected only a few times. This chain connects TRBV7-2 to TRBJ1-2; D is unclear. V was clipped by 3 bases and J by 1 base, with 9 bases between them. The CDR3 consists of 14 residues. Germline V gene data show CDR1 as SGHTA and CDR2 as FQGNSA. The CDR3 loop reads CASSFSPDNYGYTF. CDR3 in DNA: TGTGCCAGCAGCTTTTCTCCAGATAACTATGGCTACACCTTC. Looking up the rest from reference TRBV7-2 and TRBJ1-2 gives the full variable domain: GAGVSQSPSNKVTEKGKDVELRCDPISGHTALYWYRQSLGQGLEFLIYFQGNSAPDKSGLPSDRFSAERTGGSVSTLTIQRTQQEDSAVYLCASSFSPDNYGYTFGSGTRLTVV.

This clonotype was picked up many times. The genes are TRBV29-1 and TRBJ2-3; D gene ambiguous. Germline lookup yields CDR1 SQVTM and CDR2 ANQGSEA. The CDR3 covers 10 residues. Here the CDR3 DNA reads TGCAGGGCGGGCACAGATACGCAGTATTTT. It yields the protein CRAGTDTQYF.

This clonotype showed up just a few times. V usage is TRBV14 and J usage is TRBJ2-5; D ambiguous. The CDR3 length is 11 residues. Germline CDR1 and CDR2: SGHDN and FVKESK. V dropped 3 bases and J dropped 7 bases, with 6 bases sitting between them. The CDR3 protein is CASSHLGTQYF. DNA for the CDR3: TGTGCCAGCAGCCACTTAGGGACCCAGTACTTC. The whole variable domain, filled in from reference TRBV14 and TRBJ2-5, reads EAGVTQFPSHSVIEKGQTVTLRCDPISGHDNLYWYRRVMGKEIKFLLHFVKESKQDESGMPNNRFLAERTGGTYSTLKVQPAELEDSGVYFCASSHLGTQYFGPGTRLLVL.

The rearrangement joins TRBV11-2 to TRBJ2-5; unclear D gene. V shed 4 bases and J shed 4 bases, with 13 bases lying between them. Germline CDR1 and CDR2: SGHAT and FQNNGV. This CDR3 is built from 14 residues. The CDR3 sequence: CASSSRTLLETQYF. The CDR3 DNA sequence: TGTGCCAGCAGCTCAAGGACCTTACTAGAGACCCAGTACTTC.

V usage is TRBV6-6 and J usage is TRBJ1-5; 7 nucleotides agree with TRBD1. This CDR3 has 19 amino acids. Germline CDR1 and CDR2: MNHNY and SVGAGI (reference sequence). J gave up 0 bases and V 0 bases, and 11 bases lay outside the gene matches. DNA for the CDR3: TGTGCCAGCAGTTACTCCCTGGGAGGGGGCCATTATAGCAATCAGCCCCAGCATTTT. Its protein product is CASSYSLGGGHYSNQPQHF.

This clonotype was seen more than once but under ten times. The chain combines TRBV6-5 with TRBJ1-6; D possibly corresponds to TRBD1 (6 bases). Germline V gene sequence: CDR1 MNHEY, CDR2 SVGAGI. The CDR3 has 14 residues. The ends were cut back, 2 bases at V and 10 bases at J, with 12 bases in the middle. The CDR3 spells CASSYAGGKSPLHF. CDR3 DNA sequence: TGTGCCAGCAGTTACGCGGGGGGCAAATCACCCCTCCACTTT.

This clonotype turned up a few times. The CDR3 DNA is TGCGCCAGCAGCCCAGAAACAGGGGGAACTGAAGCTTTCTTT. The encoded protein is CASSPETGGTEAFF. The V and J genes are TRBV4-3 and TRBJ1-1, with 8 bases fitting TRBD1. The ends lost 4 bases at V and 5 bases at J; junction bases unmatched: 6. CDR3 length equals 14 residues. CDR1 is LGHNA and CDR2 is YSLEER in the germline V gene.